A selection of T cell receptor beta chains follows, all from one sample in a study of blood T cell repertoires in COVID-19. Repertoires were generated with immunoSEQ multiplex PCR, while TCRdb's copy carries only in-frame clones and drops some. The data show about 210,000 clones, with around 81% seen just once and around 9.3% held by the top ten. Specimen: PBMCs or T cells enriched from blood (not recorded which). These receptors originate from a woman between 50 and 59 years old with acute COVID-19. Both conserved end residues are part of each CDR3. D genes are given only for firm matches. Not all rows give a size; the values are once, few, many and, for expanded clones, a class.

CDR3aa: CASSLYGQGRNNQPQHF
CDR3nt: TGTGCCAGCAGCTTGTACGGACAGGGGAGAAACAATCAGCCCCAGCATTTT
abundance: NA
v_gene: TRBV5-6
d_gene: TRBD1
j_gene: TRBJ1-5

CDR3aa: CASSYSIGEANTEAFF
CDR3nt: TGTGCCAGCAGTTACTCGATAGGGGAAGCGAACACTGAAGCTTTCTTT
abundance: NA
v_gene: TRBV6-2/TRBV6-3
d_gene: NA
j_gene: TRBJ1-1

CDR3aa: CASSSQGSNTGELFF
CDR3nt: TGTGCCAGCAGCTCACAGGGCTCGAACACCGGGGAGCTGTTTTTT
abundance: few
v_gene: TRBV7-9
d_gene: NA
j_gene: TRBJ2-2

CDR3aa: CASSLALLAGPTDTQYF
CDR3nt: TGTGCCAGCAGCTTAGCGCTTCTCGCAGGGCCCACAGATACGCAGTATTTT
abundance: NA
v_gene: TRBV7-2
d_gene: NA
j_gene: TRBJ2-3

CDR3aa: CASSLAWTGEEKLFF
CDR3nt: TGCGCCAGCAGCTTGGCCTGGACAGGAGAGGAAAAACTGTTTTTT
abundance: few
v_gene: TRBV5-1
d_gene: TRBD1
j_gene: TRBJ1-4

CDR3aa: CASSLGAGELFF
CDR3nt: TGTGCCAGCAGCTTAGGCGCCGGGGAGCTGTTTTTT
abundance: NA
v_gene: TRBV7-2
d_gene: NA
j_gene: TRBJ2-2

CDR3aa: CASSSNRAGYEQYF
CDR3nt: TGTGCCAGTAGTTCAAACAGGGCAGGCTACGAGCAGTACTTC
abundance: NA
v_gene: TRBV19
d_gene: NA
j_gene: TRBJ2-7

CDR3aa: CASRDTGKANYGYTF
CDR3nt: TGTGCCAGCAGGGATACAGGGAAAGCTAACTATGGCTACACCTTC
abundance: NA
v_gene: TRBV2
d_gene: NA
j_gene: TRBJ1-2

CDR3aa: CASKLGGLTWEYF
CDR3nt: TGTGCCAGCAAACTGGGGGGGCTCACCTGGGAGTATTTT
abundance: NA
v_gene: TRBV6-5
d_gene: NA
j_gene: TRBJ2-3

CDR3aa: CASTLTSIYEQYF
CDR3nt: TGTGCCAGCACCCTCACTAGTATCTACGAGCAGTACTTC
abundance: NA
v_gene: TRBV27
d_gene: NA
j_gene: TRBJ2-7

CDR3aa: CASSPGHLNEQFF
CDR3nt: TGTGCCAGCAGCCCGGGACATCTCAATGAGCAGTTCTTC
abundance: NA
v_gene: TRBV2
d_gene: NA
j_gene: TRBJ2-1

CDR3aa: CASSLYLEGTYEQYF
CDR3nt: TGTGCCAGCAGTCTATACTTGGAGGGCACCTACGAGCAGTACTTC
abundance: few
v_gene: TRBV27
d_gene: NA
j_gene: TRBJ2-7

CDR3aa: CASSQVLLATGGSYNEQFF
CDR3nt: TGTGCCAGCAGCCAAGTCCTGTTAGCAACGGGAGGCTCCTACAATGAGCAGTTCTTC
abundance: NA
v_gene: TRBV3-1/TRBV3-2
d_gene: TRBD2
j_gene: TRBJ2-1

CDR3aa: CASSLGRGGFDEQFF
CDR3nt: TGTGCCAGCAGCTTGGGGCGGGGGGGCTTCGATGAGCAGTTCTTC
abundance: NA
v_gene: TRBV7-2
d_gene: TRBD2
j_gene: TRBJ2-1

CDR3aa: CASSEYRSSGKGVGF
CDR3nt: TGTGCCAGCAGTGAATATAGGTCTAGCGGAAAAGGAGTAGGCTTC
abundance: NA
v_gene: TRBV6-1
d_gene: TRBD2
j_gene: TRBJ2-4

CDR3aa: CASSGGQGGTPSEKLFF
CDR3nt: TGTGCCAGCAGCGGGGGGCAGGGAGGGACGCCAAGTGAAAAACTGTTTTTT
abundance: NA
v_gene: TRBV2
d_gene: NA
j_gene: TRBJ1-4

CDR3aa: CASSLARAGGPETQYF
CDR3nt: TGTGCCAGCAGCTTAGCGCGGGCGGGGGGCCCAGAGACCCAGTACTTC
abundance: NA
v_gene: TRBV7-6
d_gene: TRBD2
j_gene: TRBJ2-5

CDR3aa: CASSLYNTEAFF
CDR3nt: TGTGCCAGCAGCTTGTATAACACTGAAGCTTTCTTT
abundance: NA
v_gene: TRBV7-2
d_gene: NA
j_gene: TRBJ1-1

CDR3aa: CASSPGWVTEAFF
CDR3nt: TGTGCCAGCAGTCCAGGATGGGTCACTGAAGCTTTCTTT
abundance: once
v_gene: TRBV2
d_gene: NA
j_gene: TRBJ1-1

CDR3aa: CASSDNGSGNSPLHF
CDR3nt: TGTGCCAGCAGTGACAACGGTAGCGGTAATTCACCCCTCCACTTT
abundance: NA
v_gene: TRBV2
d_gene: NA
j_gene: TRBJ1-6

CDR3aa: CAISPLGVVHSSYEQYF
CDR3nt: TGTGCCATCAGCCCATTAGGCGTGGTGCACAGCTCCTACGAGCAGTACTTC
abundance: NA
v_gene: TRBV10-3
d_gene: NA
j_gene: TRBJ2-7

CDR3aa: CASHRTNTEAFF
CDR3nt: TGTGCCAGCCACAGAACAAACACTGAAGCTTTCTTT
abundance: NA
v_gene: TRBV6-5
d_gene: NA
j_gene: TRBJ1-1

CDR3aa: CAWTVGYGYTF
CDR3nt: TGTGCCTGGACGGTCGGCTATGGCTACACCTTC
abundance: NA
v_gene: TRBV30
d_gene: NA
j_gene: TRBJ1-2

CDR3aa: CASSSWTGGSTEAFF
CDR3nt: TGTGCCAGCAGCTCCTGGACAGGGGGATCCACTGAAGCTTTCTTT
abundance: many
v_gene: TRBV7-2
d_gene: TRBD1
j_gene: TRBJ1-1

CDR3aa: CASSFGGQPQHF
CDR3nt: TGTGCCAGCAGTTTTGGAGGTCAGCCCCAGCATTTT
abundance: NA
v_gene: TRBV12-3/TRBV12-4
d_gene: NA
j_gene: TRBJ1-5

CDR3aa: CASNTGGYNEQFF
CDR3nt: TGTGCCAGCAATACAGGGGGGTACAATGAGCAGTTCTTC
abundance: NA
v_gene: TRBV6-5
d_gene: TRBD1
j_gene: TRBJ2-1

CDR3aa: CASSQDWGVKQFF
CDR3nt: TGTGCCAGCAGCCAAGATTGGGGGGTGAAGCAGTTCTTC
abundance: NA
v_gene: TRBV3-1/TRBV3-2
d_gene: NA
j_gene: TRBJ2-1

CDR3aa: CAWRAVTGSRVNEQFF
CDR3nt: TGTGCCTGGAGAGCAGTGACAGGGAGTCGAGTCAATGAGCAGTTCTTC
abundance: NA
v_gene: TRBV30
d_gene: TRBD1
j_gene: TRBJ2-1

CDR3aa: CAWNGQGGAEAFF
CDR3nt: TGTGCCTGGAACGGACAGGGCGGCGCTGAAGCTTTCTTT
abundance: NA
v_gene: TRBV30
d_gene: TRBD1
j_gene: TRBJ1-1

CDR3aa: CASSPEGTGARNIQYF
CDR3nt: TGTGCCAGTAGTCCGGAAGGGACAGGGGCGAGAAACATTCAGTACTTC
abundance: once
v_gene: TRBV6-2/TRBV6-3
d_gene: TRBD1
j_gene: TRBJ2-4

CDR3aa: CASRRQGTTDTQYF
CDR3nt: TGTGCCAGCAGAAGACAGGGGACCACAGATACGCAGTATTTT
abundance: once
v_gene: TRBV28
d_gene: TRBD1
j_gene: TRBJ2-3

CDR3aa: CASSVVFGGSGGYNEQFF
CDR3nt: TGTGCCAGCAGCGTAGTTTTTGGAGGGAGCGGGGGCTACAATGAGCAGTTCTTC
abundance: NA
v_gene: TRBV9
d_gene: TRBD2
j_gene: TRBJ2-1

CDR3aa: CASSLAWGYQETQYF
CDR3nt: TGTGCCAGCAGCTTAGCTTGGGGCTACCAAGAGACCCAGTACTTC
abundance: NA
v_gene: TRBV7-7
d_gene: NA
j_gene: TRBJ2-5

CDR3aa: CASSALTGARDEQYF
CDR3nt: TGTGCCAGCAGCGCCTTGACAGGGGCCAGGGACGAGCAGTACTTC
abundance: NA
v_gene: TRBV9
d_gene: TRBD1
j_gene: TRBJ2-7

CDR3aa: CASSGLDSNQPQHF
CDR3nt: TGCGCCAGCAGTGGTCTAGATAGCAATCAGCCCCAGCATTTT
abundance: NA
v_gene: TRBV10-2
d_gene: NA
j_gene: TRBJ1-5

CDR3aa: CASSLETGANTEAFF
CDR3nt: TGTGCCAGCAGCTTAGAGACAGGCGCGAACACTGAAGCTTTCTTT
abundance: NA
v_gene: TRBV7-9
d_gene: NA
j_gene: TRBJ1-1

CDR3aa: CASSLGRGPYYEQYF
CDR3nt: TGTGCCAGCAGCTTAGGGCGGGGGCCATACTACGAGCAGTACTTC
abundance: NA
v_gene: TRBV11-3
d_gene: NA
j_gene: TRBJ2-7

CDR3aa: CASSYNRGQEKLFF
CDR3nt: TGTGCCAGCAGCTACAACAGGGGGCAAGAAAAACTGTTTTTT
abundance: many
v_gene: TRBV5-4
d_gene: TRBD1
j_gene: TRBJ1-4

CDR3aa: CASTTAGGTQETQYF
CDR3nt: TGTGCCAGCACTACAGCGGGGGGGACCCAAGAGACCCAGTACTTC
abundance: NA
v_gene: TRBV6-5
d_gene: TRBD2
j_gene: TRBJ2-5

CDR3aa: CASSQQTSGTNNEQFF
CDR3nt: TGTGCCAGCAGCCAACAGACTAGCGGTACCAACAATGAGCAGTTCTTC
abundance: NA
v_gene: TRBV11-2
d_gene: TRBD2
j_gene: TRBJ2-1

CDR3aa: CASSYVTDTQYF
CDR3nt: TGTGCCAGCAGTTACGTAACAGATACGCAGTATTTT
abundance: NA
v_gene: TRBV6-2/TRBV6-3
d_gene: NA
j_gene: TRBJ2-3

CDR3aa: CASSETVGGYTF
CDR3nt: TGTGCCAGCAGTGAAACGGTTGGTGGCTACACCTTC
abundance: NA
v_gene: TRBV6-1
d_gene: NA
j_gene: TRBJ1-2